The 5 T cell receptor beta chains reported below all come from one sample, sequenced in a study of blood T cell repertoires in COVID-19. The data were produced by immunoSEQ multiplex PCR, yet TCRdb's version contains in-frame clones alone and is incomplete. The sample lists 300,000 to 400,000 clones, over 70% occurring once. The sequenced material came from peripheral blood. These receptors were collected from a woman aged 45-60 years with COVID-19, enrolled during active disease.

CDR3 bases: TGTGCCAGCAGCTTAGGACGGGTTACTAGCACAGATACGCAGTATTTT. This gives the protein CASSLGRVTSTDTQYF. V usage is TRBV7-9 and J usage is TRBJ2-3, with no clear D. The CDR3 runs to 16 residues. CDR1 is SEHNR and CDR2 is FQNEAQ in the germline V gene (reference sequence). V was shortened by 1 base and J by 0 bases, with 11 bases between the two germline ends.

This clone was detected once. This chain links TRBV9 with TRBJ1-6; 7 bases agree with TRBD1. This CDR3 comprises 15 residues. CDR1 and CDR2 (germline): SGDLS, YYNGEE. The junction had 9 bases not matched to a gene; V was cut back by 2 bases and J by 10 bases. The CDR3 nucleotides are TGTGCCAGCAGCGTTAGACAGGGAGAGGTCTCACCCCTCCACTTT. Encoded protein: CASSVRQGEVSPLHF. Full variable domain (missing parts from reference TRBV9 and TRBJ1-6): DSGVTQTPKHLITATGQRVTLRCSPRSGDLSVYWYQQSLDQGLQFLIQYYNGEERAKGNILERFSAQQFPDLHSELNLSSLELGDSALYFCASSVRQGEVSPLHFGNGTRLTVT.

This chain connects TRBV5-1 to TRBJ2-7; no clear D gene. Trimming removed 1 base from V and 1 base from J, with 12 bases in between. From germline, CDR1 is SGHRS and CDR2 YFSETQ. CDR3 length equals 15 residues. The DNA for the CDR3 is TGCGCCAGCAGCTTGAACCCAGTCTCTTCCTACGAGCAGTACTTC. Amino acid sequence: CASSLNPVSSYEQYF.

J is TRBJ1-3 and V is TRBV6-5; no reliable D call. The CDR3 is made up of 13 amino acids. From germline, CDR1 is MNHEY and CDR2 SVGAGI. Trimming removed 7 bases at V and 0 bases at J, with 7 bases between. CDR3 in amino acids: CASKQSSGNTIYF. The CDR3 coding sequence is TGTGCCAGCAAACAGAGCTCTGGAAACACCATATATTTT.

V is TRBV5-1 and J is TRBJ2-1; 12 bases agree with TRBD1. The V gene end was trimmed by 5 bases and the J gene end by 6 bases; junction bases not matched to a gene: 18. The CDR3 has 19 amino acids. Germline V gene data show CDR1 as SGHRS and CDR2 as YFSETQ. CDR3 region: CASRYDPSGTGGDPNEQFF. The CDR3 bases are TGCGCCAGCAGATACGACCCCTCCGGGACAGGGGGCGACCCCAATGAGCAGTTCTTC.